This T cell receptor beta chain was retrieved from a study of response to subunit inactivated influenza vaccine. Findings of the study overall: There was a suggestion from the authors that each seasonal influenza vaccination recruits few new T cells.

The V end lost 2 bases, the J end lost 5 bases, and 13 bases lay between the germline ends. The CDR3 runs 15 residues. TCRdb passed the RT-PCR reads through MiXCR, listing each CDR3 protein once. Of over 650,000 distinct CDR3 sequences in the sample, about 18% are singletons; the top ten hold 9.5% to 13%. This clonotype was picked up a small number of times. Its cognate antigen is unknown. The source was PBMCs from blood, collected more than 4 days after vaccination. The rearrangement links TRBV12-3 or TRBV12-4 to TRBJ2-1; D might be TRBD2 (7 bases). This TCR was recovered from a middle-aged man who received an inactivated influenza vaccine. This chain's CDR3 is CASSLRGGLHNEQFF. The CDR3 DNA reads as TGTGCCAGCAGTTTAAGGGGGGGGCTCCACAATGAGCAGTTCTTC.